A single sample is the source of the 29 T cell receptor beta chains below, sequenced in a study of blood T cell repertoires in COVID-19. Produced via immunoSEQ multiplex PCR; TCRdb's table is partial and in-frame only. The sample lists 150,000 to 200,000 clones, roughly 85% occurring once. Source material: peripheral blood. These receptors all stem from a man aged 55 to 70 with acute or convalescent COVID-19.

Details on this clone: The junction differs from germline at one of its ends, possibly a read error. V gene TRBV27 combines with J gene TRBJ1-2, with 11 positions matching TRBD1. The CDR3 covers 15 residues. CDR1 and CDR2 from the germline V gene are MNHEY and SMNVEV (reference sequence). CDR3 sequence reads: CASSNGQGANYGYTF. DNA for the CDR3: TGTGCCAGCAGTAACGGACAGGGGGCTAATTATGGCTACACCTTC.

This clone came up a few times. The chain joins TRBV5-5 to TRBJ1-4; TRBD1 agrees at 10 bases. The CDR3 covers 16 residues. Germline CDR1 reads SGHKS; CDR2 reads YYEKEE (reference sequence). The V segment lost 4 bases and the J segment 7 bases; nucleotides outside the gene matches: 10. CDR3 DNA: TGTGCCAGCAGCCCCCGGACAGGGGGTAAGGGTGAAAAACTGTTTTTT. Its protein is CASSPRTGGKGEKLFF.

In the case of this clone: In the same sample, other DNA sequences code for this CDR3. The chain is built from TRBV5-1 and TRBJ2-7, with 8 nucleotides matching TRBD2. This CDR3 has 15 residues. V shed 0 bases, J shed 2 bases, and the junction held 4 bases outside the gene matches. Germline CDR1 SGHRS, CDR2 YFSETQ. The CDR3 loop is CASSLVVAGTYEQYF. For the CDR3, the DNA is TGCGCCAGCAGCTTGGTGGTAGCGGGGACCTACGAGCAGTACTTC.

This clone has just one count. The chain links TRBV5-1 to TRBJ1-1; weak D call: TRBD1 (5 bases). Germline loops: CDR1 SGHRS, CDR2 YFSETQ. Trimming removed 0 bases from V and 1 base from J, with 7 bases in between. The CDR3 is 14 amino acids. The CDR3 loop is CASSLDRPNTEAFF. The CDR3 DNA is TGCGCCAGCAGCTTGGACAGGCCGAACACTGAAGCTTTCTTT.

This chain's CDR3 is CASSAGQTYGYTF. CDR3 coding DNA: TGCGCCAGCAGTGCGGGACAGACCTATGGCTACACCTTC. The chain uses TRBV10-1 and TRBJ1-2; 7 bases line up with TRBD1. Germline V gene lookup returns CDR1 WNHNN and CDR2 SYGVQD (reference sequence). J gave up 4 bases and V 4 bases, and 3 bases lay outside the gene matches. CDR3 length: 13 residues.

The chain combines TRBV18 with TRBJ2-1; TRBD1 agrees at 7 bases. The germline CDR1 and CDR2 sequences are KGHSH and LQKENI. After removal of 5 bases from V and 2 bases from J, the junction contained 6 bases not matched to a gene. There are 15 residues in the CDR3. For the CDR3, the DNA is TGTGCCAGCTCAAAGGACAGGATCCCCTACAATGAGCAGTTCTTC. Its protein is CASSKDRIPYNEQFF.

This sequence joins TRBV3-1 (or the pseudogene TRBV3-2) and TRBJ2-7; possibly TRBD2 for D (5 bases). Germline loops: CDR1 LGHDT, CDR2 YNNKEL (reference sequence). V was trimmed by 1 base and J by 2 bases, leaving 12 bases between them. The CDR3 has 15 amino acids. The CDR3 loop is CASSQGQAVTYEQYF. CDR3 bases: TGTGCCAGCAGCCAAGGGCAAGCGGTCACCTACGAGCAGTACTTC.

In its sample, this clone was seen once. The V and J genes are TRBV7-9 and TRBJ1-5; D is unresolved. CDR3 size: 14 residues. Germline V gene lookup returns CDR1 SEHNR and CDR2 FQNEAQ (reference sequence). Trimming took off 1 base at V and 8 bases at J, with 12 bases between the two ends. The CDR3 here is CASSLGGNGKPQHF. CDR3 DNA sequence: TGTGCCAGCAGCTTAGGCGGGAATGGAAAGCCCCAGCATTTT.

This sequence joins TRBV4-1 and TRBJ1-4; D is ambiguous. CDR3 length: 13 residues. V was trimmed by 1 base and J by 10 bases, leaving 10 bases between them. From germline, CDR1 is MGHRA and CDR2 YSYEKL. The CDR3 nucleotides read TGCGCCAGCAGCCAAGTCGCGGTGGGAAAACTGTTTTTT. It codes for CASSQVAVGKLFF.

The gene calls are TRBV27 and TRBJ1-1; D ambiguous. The CDR3 is 13 amino acids. With 2 bases removed from V and 6 bases from J, the gap between germline ends came to 10 bases. Germline assignment: CDR1 MNHEY and CDR2 SMNVEV (reference sequence). DNA for the CDR3: TGTGCCAGCAGTTTAACGGGGTGGGCTGAAGCTTTCTTT. This sequence encodes CASSLTGWAEAFF.

V gene TRBV24-1 combines with J gene TRBJ2-2; TRBD1 matches at 8 bases. The CDR3 contains 18 residues. The V gene's germline CDR1 is KGHDR and CDR2 SFDVKD. The J segment lost 7 bases and the V segment lost 2 bases, leaving 14 bases of the junction unmatched. CDR3 coding DNA: TGTGCCACCAGTGATTGGGGTGGAAGGCAGGGGGCGTTCGGGGAGCTGTTTTTT. Its protein is CATSDWGGRQGAFGELFF.

The genes are TRBV7-3 and TRBJ2-2; D uncertain. Per germline, CDR1 SGHTA and CDR2 FQGTGA. V was cut by 2 bases and J by 4 bases, with 8 bases left in between. The CDR3 has 14 residues. As DNA, the CDR3 is TGTGCCAGCAGCTTAGAGTCTTCCACCGGGGAGCTGTTTTTT. Amino acids: CASSLESSTGELFF. Complete variable domain (other parts from reference TRBV7-3 and TRBJ2-2): GAGVSQTPSNKVTEKGKYVELRCDPISGHTALYWYRQSLGQGPEFLIYFQGTGAADDSGLPNDRFFAVRPEGSVSTLKIQRTERGDSAVYLCASSLESSTGELFFGEGSRLTVL.

The V and J genes are TRBV6-4 and TRBJ1-5; no clear D gene. CDR3 size: 13 residues. Germline loops: CDR1 MRHNA, CDR2 SNTAGT. V was pared by 3 bases and J by 3 bases, with 6 bases between. The CDR3 reads CASSEQVNQPQHF. The CDR3, as DNA: TGTGCCAGCAGTGAGCAGGTCAATCAGCCCCAGCATTTT.

CDR3 in DNA: TGTGCCAGCAGCCCCCAGGCTGGAAACACCATATATTTT. As protein: CASSPQAGNTIYF. This chain connects TRBV3-1 (or the pseudogene TRBV3-2) to TRBJ1-3; no firm D call. The CDR3 extends over 13 amino acids. CDR1 and CDR2 (germline): LGHDT, YNNKEL (reference sequence). V lost 4 bases and J 2 bases, leaving 6 bases between the germline ends.

This clone has more than one count but fewer than ten. The CDR3 protein is CASSPYGDSLPHYGYTF. CDR3 sequence (DNA): TGTGCCAGCAGCCCCTATGGGGACAGCCTCCCACACTATGGCTACACCTTC. V usage is TRBV9 and J usage is TRBJ1-2; 7 bases are a match to TRBD1. From germline, CDR1 is SGDLS and CDR2 YYNGEE. V lost 4 bases and J lost 3; bases outside the gene matches: 15. The CDR3 sequence is 17 residues long.

V is TRBV6-1 and J is TRBJ2-7; maybe TRBD1 (5 bases). Germline CDR1 is MNHNS and CDR2 is SASEGT. CDR3 length: 14 amino acids. Trimming cost V 0 bases and J 3 bases, with 9 bases left between them. CDR3 loop: CASSEATARYEQYF. CDR3 sequence (DNA): TGTGCCAGCAGTGAAGCGACAGCCCGCTACGAGCAGTACTTC.

This clone was observed a handful of times. V gene TRBV6-1 combines with J gene TRBJ1-3; possibly TRBD1 for D (6 bases). The CDR3 has 15 amino acids. Germline loops: CDR1 MNHNS, CDR2 SASEGT. V shed 0 bases and J shed 4 bases, with 10 bases lying between them. The CDR3: CASSEAPGGGNTIYF. In DNA, the CDR3 is TGTGCCAGCAGTGAAGCCCCTGGGGGCGGAAACACCATATATTTT.

This chain links TRBV5-4 with TRBJ1-2; D might be TRBD1 (5 bases). Germline CDR1 and CDR2: SGHNT and YYREEE (reference sequence). V was clipped by 4 bases and J by 2 bases, with 12 bases between them. This CDR3 is built from 14 residues. Here the CDR3 DNA reads TGTGCCAGCAGCCCCGGGCAGGGAAACTATGGCTACACCTTC. It specifies CASSPGQGNYGYTF.

This sequence joins TRBV7-2 and TRBJ2-7; TRBD1 might be the D (6 bases). CDR3 length: 13 amino acids. V lost 3 bases to trimming and J lost 4 bases, with 10 bases between them. The V gene's germline CDR1 is SGHTA and CDR2 FQGNSA. The CDR3 loop reads CASSFRGGYEQYF. The CDR3 DNA reads as TGTGCCAGCAGCTTCAGGGGTGGGTACGAGCAGTACTTC. Together with reference TRBV7-2 and TRBJ2-7, the CDR3 gives the full variable domain: GAGVSQSPSNKVTEKGKDVELRCDPISGHTALYWYRQSLGQGLEFLIYFQGNSAPDKSGLPSDRFSAERTGGSVSTLTIQRTQQEDSAVYLCASSFRGGYEQYFGPGTRLTVT.

This chain connects TRBV12-3 or TRBV12-4 to TRBJ1-4; D gene ambiguous. This CDR3 region has 11 residues. V was pared by 3 bases and J by 8 bases, with 4 bases between. In nucleotides, the CDR3 is TGTGCCAGCAGTTTGCGGGAAAAACTGTTTTTT. Translated, it gives CASSLREKLFF.

The V gene is TRBV28, the J gene TRBJ2-7; TRBD2 matches at 9 bases. There are 14 residues in the CDR3. The germline V gene has CDR1 MDHEN and CDR2 SYDVKM. J lost 4 bases, V lost 6 bases, and 7 bases had no gene match. CDR3 coding DNA: TGTGCCAGCAGGAATAGCGGGAGTGTGTACGAGCAGTACTTC. Its translation: CASRNSGSVYEQYF.

This chain links TRBV28 with TRBJ1-2; 10 bases match TRBD1. Germline-derived CDR1 and CDR2 are MDHEN and SYDVKM. V lost 6 bases and J lost 4; bases outside the gene matches: 17. The CDR3 is 18 residues long. CDR3 loop: CASSSTRDRDRGFYGYTF. The CDR3 coding sequence is TGTGCCAGCAGCTCGACCCGCGACCGGGACAGGGGATTCTATGGCTACACCTTC.

This CDR3 reads CASSPPATDTGELFF. CDR3 coding DNA: TGTGCCAGCTCACCACCGGCGACAGACACCGGGGAGCTGTTTTTT. The chain joins TRBV18 to TRBJ2-2, with D possibly TRBD1 on 5 matching bases. Germline V CDR1 and CDR2: KGHSH, LQKENI. CDR3 length equals 15 residues. Trimming took off 0 bases at V and 3 bases at J, with 8 bases between the two ends.

The V and J genes are TRBV15 and TRBJ1-3; a weak D match, TRBD1 (6 bases). V gave up 0 bases and J gave up 4 bases, with 13 bases separating them. Germline V gene sequence: CDR1 LNHNV, CDR2 YYDKDF (reference sequence). The CDR3 has 16 amino acids. The CDR3 sequence: CATSREGDRIGNTIYF. CDR3 sequence (DNA): TGTGCCACCAGCAGAGAGGGCGACAGGATCGGAAACACCATATATTTT.

CDR3 amino acids: CASSWPRGGIQYF. For the CDR3, the DNA is TGTGCCAGCAGTTGGCCAAGAGGGGGCATTCAGTACTTC. The chain has TRBV28 and TRBJ2-4, with D perhaps matching TRBD1 (6 bases). Germline-derived CDR1 and CDR2 are MDHEN and SYDVKM. The ends were cut back, 4 bases at V and 9 bases at J, with 13 bases in the middle. This CDR3 region has 13 residues.

CDR3 sequence: CASAFTSGRNEQYF. CDR3 DNA: TGTGCCAGCGCTTTTACGAGCGGGAGGAACGAGCAGTACTTC. The V gene is TRBV7-2, the J gene TRBJ2-7, with 9 bases fitting TRBD2. The CDR3 is made up of 14 amino acids. Germline-derived CDR1 and CDR2 are SGHTA and FQGNSA. J lost 5 bases, V lost 8 bases, and 10 bases had no gene match.

The J gene is TRBJ2-2, the V gene TRBV27; 9 bases line up with TRBD2. Looked up from germline, CDR1 is MNHEY and CDR2 is SMNVEV (reference sequence). CDR3 length: 15 amino acids. The V gene end was trimmed by 3 bases and the J gene end by 6 bases; junction bases not matched to a gene: 5. CDR3 loop: CASSFGLAGPGELFF. CDR3 coding DNA: TGTGCCAGCAGTTTTGGGCTAGCGGGACCCGGGGAGCTGTTTTTT.

The chain recombines TRBV19 with TRBJ1-1; 8 bases map to TRBD1. With 3 bases clipped from V and 1 base from J, the junction kept 4 bases outside the gene matches. The CDR3 runs 15 residues. Germline V gene sequence: CDR1 LNHDA, CDR2 SQIVND (reference sequence). CDR3 in amino acids: CASSIFGQGNTEAFF. DNA of the CDR3: TGTGCCAGTAGTATCTTCGGACAGGGGAACACTGAAGCTTTCTTT. The full variable domain, completed using reference TRBV19 and TRBJ1-1, is DGGITQSPKYLFRKEGQNVTLSCEQNLNHDAMYWYRQDPGQGLRLIYYSQIVNDFQKGDIAEGYSVSREKKESFPLTVTSAQKNPTAFYLCASSIFGQGNTEAFFGQGTRLTVV.

This rearrangement joins TRBV5-4 to TRBJ1-3; TRBD1 is a possible D gene (5 bases). The CDR3 contains 14 residues. With 4 bases removed from V and 0 bases from J, the gap between germline ends came to 8 bases. Germline CDR1 SGHNT, CDR2 YYREEE (reference sequence). The CDR3 DNA sequence: TGTGCCAGCAGCGGGGGGAGCTCTGGAAACACCATATATTTT. Protein product: CASSGGSSGNTIYF. The complete variable domain, with remaining parts taken from reference TRBV5-4 and TRBJ1-3, reads ETGVTQSPTHLIKTRGQQVTLRCSSQSGHNTVSWYQQALGQGPQFIFQYYREEENGRGNFPPRFSGLQFPNYSSELNVNALELDDSALYLCASSGGSSGNTIYFGEGSWLTVV.